The clone carrying this TCR beta chain was detected ten times or more. Its cognate antigen is unknown. Amplified regions were TCR beta CDR3 sequences from RNA transcripts. With the HTBI primer set, the TCR CDR3 went through a first round of RT-PCR. TCRdb re-called the multiplex PCR reads through MiXCR, storing one row per CDR3 protein. The sample contains about 380,000 distinct CDR3 sequences, approximately 13% of which appear only once. Graves' hyperthyroidism without ophthalmopathy progression within 18 months was termed stable. The sample is drawn from a study of T cells in Graves' hyperthyroidism and ophthalmopathy. Broader study findings: Separating ophthalmopathy from stable hyperthyroidism was achieved by a 13 V-J model.

CDR1 is GTSNPN, CDR2 SVGIG, per germline (reference sequence). This CDR3 region has 15 residues. Trimming removed 5 bases from V and 5 bases from J; junction bases left unmatched: 10. The source of this sequence is a woman between 55 and 75 years old with Graves' hyperthyroidism. The sequencing input was blood. This rearrangement joins TRBV30 to TRBJ2-1; 9 positions match TRBD2. CDR3: CAWFSVAGGHNEQFF. The CDR3 DNA sequence: TGTGCCTGGTTCTCGGTGGCGGGAGGGCACAATGAGCAGTTCTTC.